This T cell receptor beta chain was sequenced during a study of blood T cells in healthy people across ages. Donors gave roughly 10 milliliters of peripheral blood apiece. A sample-barcoded 5' primer and a J-beta primer mix were used in a second PCR of roughly 7 to 11 cycles. TCRdb passed the 5' RACE reads through MiXCR, listing each CDR3 protein once. The sample shows some 800,000 distinct CDR3 sequences, 20% to 25% of them seen only once. The CDR3 contains 15 residues. V gave up 4 bases and J gave up 3 bases, with 19 bases separating them. Germline V CDR1 and CDR2: SQVTM, ANQGSEA. A further study also used this sample, focusing on T cells of mothers and their children.

The rearrangement uses TRBV29-1 and TRBJ2-7; D is unresolved. Sequencing was performed on blood. This sequence originates from a boy younger than 18 in good health. The DNA of the CDR3 is TGCAGCGTTGTTCCGTCCCCGGCAGGTAACTACGAGCAGTACTTC. It translates to CSVVPSPAGNYEQYF.